This T cell receptor (beta chain) was documented in a study of blood T cell repertoires in COVID-19 (dated by TCRdb to 2019 to 2021). For the study in its entirety: Samples from collaborators originated in the United States, Italy and Spain and spanned both the acute and convalescent phases of COVID-19. HLA class I and class II types, where available, came from metadata supplied by the sample provider rather than from assay-based typing. The prospective study material was composed of cDNA or gDNA derived from T cells, B-cell-depleted T cells, or PBMCs. The repertoires were released in a freely available public database meant as a resource for research on the immune response to SARS-CoV-2. The dataset comprised deeply sampled blood TCRbeta repertoires from subjects exposed to, actively infected with, or recovered from COVID-19. Samples were obtained from the ongoing ImmuneRACE study (first 160 participants) and from about 1,300 subjects provided by 6 global collaborators. Sample metadata almost always included a de-identified subject ID, COVID-19 status, age in years and sex.

Worth noting for this clone: Its antigen specificity is not known. No much larger clone is present one base from it, and per-base qualities are unavailable.

The collaborating institutions used their own protocols to collect whole blood in K2EDTA tubes. For TCRbeta analysis, collaborators shipped samples as frozen whole blood, isolated PBMCs, or DNA extracted from either of those sample types. The immunoSEQ Assay, a bias-controlled multiplex PCR, was used to amplify TCRbeta CDR3 regions from genomic DNA. The authors' pipeline ran thus. Nucleated cell counts per sample were estimated from amplification of reference gene primers within the assay. To quantify the absolute abundance of each unique TCRbeta CDR3 rearrangement, sequence reads were collapsed and filtered. For each sample, productive Simpson clonality was calculated by taking the square root of Simpson's diversity index across productive rearrangements. The source is immuneACCESS, and TCRdb retained only in-frame sequences with V and J called. Part of the clones is not carried over; for the studies checked, unresolved V genes explain less than half of this, and the remainder is unexplained. V and J calls and clone size follow that table, whereas D and trimming were derived from the DNA. Recorded for this sample are 380,000 or so clones; roughly nine tenths of them occurred a single time. Roughly 1.2% of the sample lies in the top ten.

The paper as a whole reports these results and caveats: How much clinical and demographic metadata was included differed by source and by participant, and the metadata was provided uncurated.

The receptor's source is a man between 35 and 55 years old with acute or convalescent COVID-19. Material: peripheral blood.

CDR3 loop: CASSSQGQTDTQYF. The base sequence is TGCGCCAGCAGCTCTCAGGGGCAGACCGATACGCAGTATTTT. Recombination connected TRBV5-1 to TRBJ2-3, with TRBD1 as a weak D call on 6 bases. The germline V gene specifies SGHRS as CDR1 and YFSETQ as CDR2. V was cut back by 3 bases and J by 6 bases, leaving a gap of 14 bases between them. The cysteine opens and the phenylalanine closes a CDR3 of 14 amino acids. The kept DNA is CDR3 alone, 42 bases in frame from the first base.